This is a list of T cell receptor beta chains from one sample in a study of control samples from healthy donors and cancer patients. Method: immunoSEQ multiplex PCR; TCRdb's copy keeps in-frame clones and lacks some. The profile shows 55,000 to 90,000 clones, 75% to 90% of them singletons. The sequenced sample consisted of blood. These receptors came from a man aged 45 to 65 in good health. CDR3s include the opening cysteine and the closing phenylalanine or tryptophan. A D gene is named only where the DNA matches it firmly. Clone size, where shown, is once, few, many, or a class for clones that have expanded.

clone_size,v_call,j_call,d_call,cdr3_nt,cdr3_aa
.,TRBV4-2,TRBJ2-3,TRBD2,TGTGCCAGCAGCCAGACCACTAGCGGGGGGGCGTCAGATACGCAGTATTTT,CASSQTTSGGASDTQYF
.,TRBV6-5,TRBJ2-7,TRBD1,TGTGCCAGCAGTTATCGAGGACAGGGAACTGTCTACGAGCAGTACTTC,CASSYRGQGTVYEQYF
.,TRBV11-2,TRBJ2-7,.,TGTGCCAGCAGCTTAGACTTGGACAGCTCCTACGAGCAGTACTTC,CASSLDLDSSYEQYF
.,TRBV4-2,TRBJ2-5,TRBD2,TGTGCCAGCAGCCAAGAACCTAGCGGGGGGGCCGCAGAGACCCAGTACTTC,CASSQEPSGGAAETQYF
.,TRBV7-2,TRBJ2-1,TRBD2,TGTGCCAGCAGCTTAAATCCCCCTAGCGGGCCCTACAATGAGCAGTTCTTC,CASSLNPPSGPYNEQFF
.,TRBV6-5,TRBJ1-6,.,TGTGCCAGCCCACCTTCAGGCATCTATAATTCACCCCTCCACTTT,CASPPSGIYNSPLHF
.,TRBV19,TRBJ2-3,TRBD2,TGTGCCAGTAAAGAGGGAGGGGGCACAGATACGCAGTATTTT,CASKEGGGTDTQYF
.,TRBV14,TRBJ1-1,.,TGTGCCAGCAGCCAAGACGCCTGGAACACTGAAGCTTTCTTT,CASSQDAWNTEAFF
.,TRBV5-1,TRBJ2-3,.,TGCGCCAGCAGCTTGGACGGAACCCGCACAGATACGCAGTATTTT,CASSLDGTRTDTQYF
.,TRBV5-6,TRBJ2-5,.,TGTGCCAGCAGCTTTCAGGACCTCGAGGAGACCCAGTACTTC,CASSFQDLEETQYF
.,TRBV7-2,TRBJ2-5,TRBD2,TGTGCCAGCAGCTTAACTAGCGGGGGGGGAGAGACCCAGTACTTC,CASSLTSGGGETQYF
.,TRBV5-1,TRBJ2-5,.,TGCGCCAGCAGCTTTGGGGGGGGCGCGGGAAAGACCCAGTACTTC,CASSFGGGAGKTQYF
.,TRBV19,TRBJ2-1,.,TGTGCCAGTAGTATAGGGCTAGCTAGCTCCTACAATGAGCAGTTCTTC,CASSIGLASSYNEQFF
.,TRBV28,TRBJ1-3,.,TGTGCCAGCAGTTTATTGCAGGGTTCTGGAAACACCATATATTTT,CASSLLQGSGNTIYF
.,TRBV6-2/TRBV6-3,TRBJ2-2,.,TGTGCCAGCAGTTACTCGGAGGTTGCGCACACCGGGGAGCTGTTTTTT,CASSYSEVAHTGELFF
once,TRBV18,TRBJ1-1,.,TGTGCCAGCTCACCACCTCCACGAGGGGACACTGAAGCTTTCTTT,CASSPPPRGDTEAFF
.,TRBV30,TRBJ1-1,.,TGTGCCTGGAGTGGGCGGTTTGGCACTGAAGCTTTCTTT,CAWSGRFGTEAFF